The T cell receptor beta chain described here comes from a study of blood T cell repertoires in COVID-19. Study background: Material from acute and convalescent COVID-19 was sourced from the United States, Italy and Spain. PBMCs, B-cell-depleted T cells, or T cells provided the cDNA or gDNA that made up the material.

Authors' analysis steps: Amplification of reference gene primers provided the estimated nucleated cell counts. The assay was immunoSEQ multiplex PCR, and TCRdb's table has in-frame clones only and misses some. V, J and clone size are those of that table, while D and trimming were read from the DNA. The profile covers about 58,000 clones, with around 81% appearing a single time and 4% to 6% taken by the ten largest. The sequence came from a human donor in a cohort sampled during active COVID-19. What was sequenced was peripheral blood.

The CDR3 here is CASSESGTGGGDEQFF. In DNA, the CDR3 is TGCGCCAGCAGTGAGTCCGGGACAGGGGGCGGCGATGAGCAGTTCTTC. J is TRBJ2-1 and V is TRBV10-1; 12 nucleotides match TRBD1. The trim removed 0 bases at V and 8 bases at J, leaving 5 bases unmatched. The CDR3 totals 16 residues. Germline loops: CDR1 WNHNN, CDR2 SYGVQD (reference sequence).